Listed below are T cell receptor beta chains from one sample, sequenced in a study of blood T cell repertoires in COVID-19. The protocol was immunoSEQ multiplex PCR, while the TCRdb copy is restricted to in-frame clones and leaves out a portion. This repertoire shows some 170,000 clones, roughly 87% found once; its top ten account for 3% to 4%. Sample: peripheral blood. These receptors were obtained from a woman aged 60 to 75 who had recovered from COVID-19. Each CDR3 is given with its conserved first and last residue. The D gene is left open where the match is weak. Size is stated for part of the rows, as once, few or many counts, or as a class when the clone is expanded.

. . TRBJ1-1 TRBV6-2/TRBV6-3 TGTGCCAGCAGTTACTCCGGTGAAGCTTTCTTT CASSYSGEAFF
few . TRBJ2-2 TRBV5-1 TGCGCCAGCAGCTTGGGAATACAGGGTGCCGGGGAGCTGTTTTTT CASSLGIQGAGELFF
. . TRBJ2-1 TRBV11-3 TGTGCCAGCAGCTTAGATCCTAGATACAATGAGCAGTTCTTC CASSLDPRYNEQFF
. TRBD2 TRBJ2-1 TRBV7-9 TGTGCCAGCAGCTATAGCGGGGGGGCATCAAATGAGCAGTTCTTC CASSYSGGASNEQFF
once . TRBJ1-3 TRBV3-1/TRBV3-2 TGTGCCAGCAGCTTGATAGGGGCGCAAGGAAACACCATATATTTT CASSLIGAQGNTIYF
. . TRBJ2-4 TRBV15 TGTGCCACCAGCAGAGGAACTAGAGGGTTAAACATTCAGTACTTC CATSRGTRGLNIQYF
. TRBD2 TRBJ2-3 TRBV4-1 TGCGCCAGCAGCGTCTCGCCGACTAGCGGGGGGGCCAGTACAGATACGCAGTATTTT CASSVSPTSGGASTDTQYF
. . TRBJ1-1 TRBV20-1 TGCAGTGTTAGACCGGGACTTGAAGCTTTCTTT CSVRPGLEAFF
few TRBD1 TRBJ2-5 TRBV11-2 TGTGCCAGCAGCTTAGTCGACAGGGCCGGGGAGACCCAGTACTTC CASSLVDRAGETQYF
. TRBD2 TRBJ2-3 TRBV3-1/TRBV3-2 TGTGCCAGCAGCCCGCAGCGGGGGGGCGGGGATACGCAGTATTTT CASSPQRGGGDTQYF
few . TRBJ2-1 TRBV3-1/TRBV3-2 TGTGCCAGCAGCCAAGGGGTCGGAGGGTCTGAGCAGTTCTTC CASSQGVGGSEQFF
. . TRBJ2-7 TRBV28 TGTGCCAGCAGTTTACCCGGCTACGAGCAGTACTTC CASSLPGYEQYF
few TRBD1 TRBJ1-6 TRBV19 TGTGCCAGTTCGACAGGGGCTTGGTCCTATAATTCACCCCTCCACTTT CASSTGAWSYNSPLHF
. . TRBJ1-5 TRBV28 TGTGCCAGCAGTTTTTCGGACAGTAGCAATCAGCCCCAGCATTTT CASSFSDSSNQPQHF
. TRBD1 TRBJ1-3 TRBV3-1/TRBV3-2 TGTGCCAGCAGCCCAAGGACAGGGGGTTCCTCTGGAAACACCATATATTTT CASSPRTGGSSGNTIYF
. . TRBJ2-5 TRBV7-9 TGTGCCAGCAGCTTAGTGGGCAGGGAAGAGACCCAGTACTTC CASSLVGREETQYF
. TRBD2 TRBJ2-1 TRBV28 TGTGCCAGCAGCGAGCGGGGGGGTACCGATGAGCAGTTCTTC CASSERGGTDEQFF
. TRBD1 TRBJ2-7 TRBV18 TGTGCCAGCTCACCCGGGGGACAGGGGGCCTACGAGCAGTACTTC CASSPGGQGAYEQYF
. . TRBJ1-6 TRBV2 TGTGCCAGCTGCTCCAACGGGGGTGCGCGTTCACCCCTCCACTTT CASCSNGGARSPLHF
. . TRBJ2-1 TRBV19 TGTGCCAGTAGCCTCAGTAGGTGGGGGGTCTCCTACAATGAGCAGTTCTTC CASSLSRWGVSYNEQFF
. . TRBJ1-2 TRBV11-1 TGTGCCAGCAGCGTAACGGGGAGCAATGACTACACCTTC CASSVTGSNDYTF
. . TRBJ1-1 TRBV9 TGTGCCAGCACCGGGGTGGGAACCATGAACACTGAAGCTTTCTTT CASTGVGTMNTEAFF
once TRBD1 TRBJ2-2 TRBV7-3 TGTGCCAGCAGCTTAAGACAGGGGGACGGCGGGGAGCTGTTTTTT CASSLRQGDGGELFF
once TRBD1 TRBJ2-7 TRBV5-1 TGCGCCAGCAGCTTGGGAGGGACAGGGACTTCCTACGAGCAGTACTTC CASSLGGTGTSYEQYF
. TRBD2 TRBJ2-2 TRBV18 TGTGCCAGCTCACGACAACTAGCGGTTAACACCGGGGAGCTGTTTTTT CASSRQLAVNTGELFF
few TRBD1 TRBJ2-3 TRBV5-1 TGCGCCAGCAGCTCAAGGACAGGGGGTTCTTCAGATACGCAGTATTTT CASSSRTGGSSDTQYF
. TRBD1 TRBJ1-6 TRBV27 TGTGCCAGCAGAGAGGACAGGAGGAGGGCTATCCACTTT CASREDRRRAIHF
once TRBD1 TRBJ2-1 TRBV23-1 TGCGCCAGCAGTCAATCGCCGGACAGGAGCTCCTACAATGAGCAGTTCTTC CASSQSPDRSSYNEQFF
. TRBD2 TRBJ2-3 TRBV5-1 TGCGCCAGCAGCTTGACTAGCGGGGGGTTAGGAGATACGCAGTATTTT CASSLTSGGLGDTQYF
. TRBD1 TRBJ2-4 TRBV29-1 TGCAGCGTGGGACAGATCAAAAACATTCAGTACTTC CSVGQIKNIQYF
. . TRBJ1-1 TRBV7-9 TGTGCCAGCAGCTTGACGGGGTTGAACACTGAAGCTTTCTTT CASSLTGLNTEAFF
. . TRBJ1-1 TRBV5-1 TGCGCCAGCAGCCTGACAGAGAACACTGAAGCTTTCTTT CASSLTENTEAFF
once TRBD2 TRBJ2-2 TRBV19 TGTGCCAGCGGGAGGGAGAGGGGTCCCACCGGGGAGCTGTTTTTT CASGRERGPTGELFF
. . TRBJ2-2 TRBV19 TGTGCCAGTAGTATAGAAGATATGTGGGGGGGCCCCACCGGGGAGCTGTTTTTT CASSIEDMWGGPTGELFF
. . TRBJ1-4 TRBV28 TGTGCCAGCAGTCCCGGACAGCAACGGGAAAAACTGTTTTTT CASSPGQQREKLFF
. . TRBJ1-5 TRBV6-5 TGTGCCAGCAGTTCTACGGGCAATCAGCCCCAGCATTTT CASSSTGNQPQHF